The entry below gives a single T cell receptor beta chain sequence along with its context. J lost 6 bases, V lost 6 bases, and 9 bases had no gene match. The CDR3 extends over 16 amino acids. Germline CDR1 is ENHRY and CDR2 is SYGVKD. This sample was taken from a study of blood T cells in healthy people across ages. Together with a sample-barcoded 5' primer, a J-beta primer mix was included in a second PCR lasting roughly 6 to 12 cycles. Using its own MiXCR run on the 5' RACE reads, TCRdb lists one record per CDR3 protein. The data show hundreds of thousands of distinct CDR3 sequences, 49% seen once. This TCR came from a woman aged 60-70 years in good health. The rearrangement joins TRBV10-3 to TRBJ2-1; 12 nucleotides line up with TRBD2. Sequences were obtained from blood. The CDR3 region is CAIRTRLAGVGNEQFF. The CDR3 DNA follows: TGTGCCATCAGAACCAGACTAGCGGGAGTGGGCAATGAGCAGTTCTTC.